Listed here are 8 T cell receptor beta chains from one sample, sequenced in a study of T-cell reconstitution after alpha-beta-depleted transplantation in children. Unique molecular identifiers were built into the TCRbeta library. From the PCR reads, TCRdb called clonotypes with MiXCR, one entry per CDR3 protein. The sample shows 750,000 to 950,000 distinct CDR3 sequences, roughly 15% of them seen only once. Sequences were derived from PBMCs, mostly from graft donor cells, sampled 360 days after TCRalphabeta/CD19-depleted stem cell transplant. Every receptor here comes from a male patient between 10 and 17 years old who had a stem cell transplant for acute lymphoblastic leukemia, so the T cells may come from the graft donor.

This clonotype was picked up one time. The chain links TRBV7-8 to TRBJ2-1; a weak D match, TRBD2 (5 bases). The CDR3 contains 16 residues. V lost 6 bases and J 0 bases, leaving 15 bases between the germline ends. The germline gives CDR1 SGHVS, CDR2 FQNEAQ. The CDR3 DNA follows: TGTGCCAGCAGACGCGGGCGGGTAAGCTCCTACAATGAGCAGTTCTTC. Translating gives CASRRGRVSSYNEQFF.

In DNA, the CDR3 is TGTGCCAGCAGCGCAGGGGGCGCGGGCACTGAAGCTTTCTTT. It yields the protein CASSAGGAGTEAFF. V usage is TRBV3-1 and J usage is TRBJ1-1; 8 bases align to TRBD1. Germline V gene sequence: CDR1 LGHDT, CDR2 YNNKEL (reference sequence). This CDR3 has 14 amino acids. The trim removed 5 bases at V and 4 bases at J, leaving 6 bases unmatched.

This clonotype was found a few times. DNA of the CDR3: TGTGCCAGCAGCCCGACAGAGATAGTGGGGGGAAATGAGCAGTTCTTC. Protein: CASSPTEIVGGNEQFF. The J gene is TRBJ2-1, the V gene TRBV9; a possible D gene is TRBD2 (6 bases). Trimming removed 4 bases from V and 7 bases from J, with 21 bases in between. The CDR3 contains 16 residues. CDR1 and CDR2 from the germline V gene are SGDLS and YYNGEE.

This clonotype was counted between two and nine times. The chain is built from TRBV6-5 and TRBJ1-1; TRBD1 matches 9 bases. The CDR3 runs to 15 residues. Trimming cost V 8 bases and J 0 bases; bases outside gene matches: 7. Germline V gene data show CDR1 as MNHEY and CDR2 as SVGAGI. The CDR3 here is CASVKDRGLNTEAFF. The CDR3 DNA reads TGTGCCAGCGTTAAGGACAGGGGACTGAACACTGAAGCTTTCTTT.

J is TRBJ2-1 and V is TRBV7-3; 9 nucleotides agree with TRBD1. The CDR3 spans 13 residues. CDR1 is SGHTA and CDR2 is FQGTGA in the germline V gene. Trimming took 6 bases from V and 5 from J; bases not matched to a gene: 2. The CDR3 DNA is TGTGCCAGCAGGAGACAGGGGGACAATGAGCAGTTCTTC. Its protein product is CASRRQGDNEQFF.

The chain has TRBV15 and TRBJ2-5, with no clear D. The V gene lost 0 bases and the J gene lost 3 bases, with 8 bases spanning the gap. The CDR3 totals 14 residues. Germline V gene data show CDR1 as LNHNV and CDR2 as YYDKDF (reference sequence). The CDR3 coding sequence is TGTGCCACCAGCAGAGAAGGCAGTAAAGAGACCCAGTACTTC. Residues: CATSREGSKETQYF.

The chain couples TRBV27 to TRBJ1-4, with 7 bases matching TRBD1. V dropped 5 bases and J dropped 8; count of bases not matched to a gene: 11. Germline V CDR1 and CDR2: MNHEY, SMNVEV (reference sequence). The CDR3 has 15 residues. CDR3 bases: TGTGCCAGCAGTCCACACAGGGGAGGTTTGGAAAAACTGTTTTTT. Residues: CASSPHRGGLEKLFF. Based on the CDR3 plus reference TRBV27 and TRBJ1-4, the full variable domain is EAQVTQNPRYLITVTGKKLTVTCSQNMNHEYMSWYRQDPGLGLRQIYYSMNVEVTDKGDVPEGYKVSRKEKRNFPLILESPSPNQTSLYFCASSPHRGGLEKLFFGSGTQLSVL.

In its sample, this clonotype was seen a few times. The gene calls are TRBV2 and TRBJ2-5; D not certain. V dropped 7 bases and J dropped 4 bases, with 13 bases sitting between them. This CDR3 has 13 residues. Germline V CDR1 and CDR2: SNHLY, FYNNEI. The CDR3 DNA reads TGTGCCAGCATATCTAGGGCGAGAGAGACCCAGTACTTC. Protein: CASISRARETQYF. The full variable domain, completed using reference TRBV2 and TRBJ2-5, is EPEVTQTPSHQVTQMGQEVILRCVPISNHLYFYWYRQILGQKVEFLVSFYNNEISEKSEIFDDQFSVERPDGSNFTLKIRSTKLEDSAMYFCASISRARETQYFGPGTRLLVL.